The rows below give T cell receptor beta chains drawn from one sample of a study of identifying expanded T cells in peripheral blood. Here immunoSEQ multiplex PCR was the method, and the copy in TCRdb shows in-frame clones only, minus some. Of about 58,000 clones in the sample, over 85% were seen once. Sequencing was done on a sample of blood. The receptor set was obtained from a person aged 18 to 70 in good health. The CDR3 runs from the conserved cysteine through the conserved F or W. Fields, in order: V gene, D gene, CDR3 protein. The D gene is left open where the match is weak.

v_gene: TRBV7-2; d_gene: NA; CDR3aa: CASQQGWGAQYF
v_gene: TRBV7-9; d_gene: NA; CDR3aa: CASSLVLDTGELFF
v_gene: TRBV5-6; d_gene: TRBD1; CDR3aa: CASSLMTGKSNQPQHF
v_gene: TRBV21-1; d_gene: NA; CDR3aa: CASSKGNHRDPYEQYF
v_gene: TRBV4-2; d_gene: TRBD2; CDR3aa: CASSQDRGASGATVYF
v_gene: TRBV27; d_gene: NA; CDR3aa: CASSPARDGNIQYF
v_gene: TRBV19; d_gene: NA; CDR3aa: CASSIPSVPEQFF
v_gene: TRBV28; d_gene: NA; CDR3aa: CASSPTGSEQYF
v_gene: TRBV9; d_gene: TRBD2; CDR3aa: CASSRGSGREETQYF
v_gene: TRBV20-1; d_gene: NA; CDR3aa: CSAHKLDEQFF
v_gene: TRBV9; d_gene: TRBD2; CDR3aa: CASSVGISGSGETQYF
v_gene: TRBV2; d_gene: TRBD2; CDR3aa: CASRGLAGGTGELFF
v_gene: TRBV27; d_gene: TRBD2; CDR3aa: CASSLQRERGREQYF
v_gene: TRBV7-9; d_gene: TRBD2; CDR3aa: CASPPGLAGVLPNEQFF
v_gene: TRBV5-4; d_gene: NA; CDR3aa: CASSLSRGRGAYTGELFF
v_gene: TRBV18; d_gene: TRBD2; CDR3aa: CASSPPGGSQETQYF
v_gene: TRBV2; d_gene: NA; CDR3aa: CASSQTLLAKNIQYF
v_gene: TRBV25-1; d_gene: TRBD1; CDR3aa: CASSLPGHDRGAFF
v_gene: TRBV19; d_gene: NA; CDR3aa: CASSMEWRGRAFF
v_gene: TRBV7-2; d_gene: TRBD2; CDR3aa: CASSPIGLAGTETQYF
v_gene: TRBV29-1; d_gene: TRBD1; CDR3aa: CSVVGQRNTEAFF
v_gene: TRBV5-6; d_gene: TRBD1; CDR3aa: CASSADRDQGSYEQYF
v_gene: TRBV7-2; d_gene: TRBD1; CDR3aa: CASSPRTGGSRKLFF
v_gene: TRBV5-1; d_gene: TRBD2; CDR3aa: CASSSSLLAIGTDTQYF
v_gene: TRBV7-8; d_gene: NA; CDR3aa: CASSLVGLSTSYEQYF
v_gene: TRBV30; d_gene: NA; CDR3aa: CAWSHPWGETNYGYTF
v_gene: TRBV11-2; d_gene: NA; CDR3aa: CASSPAGTVSPQHF
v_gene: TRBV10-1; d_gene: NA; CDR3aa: CASSTGTIPDTQYF
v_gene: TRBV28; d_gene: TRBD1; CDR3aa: CASSFGDRGYTEAFF
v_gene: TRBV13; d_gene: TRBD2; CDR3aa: CASKGLAGGNRNEQFF
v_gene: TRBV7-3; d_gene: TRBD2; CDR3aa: CASSLGSGSGIETQYF
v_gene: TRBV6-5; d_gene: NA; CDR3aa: CASREGGQETQYF
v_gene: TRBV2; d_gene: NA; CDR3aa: CASSDLASLTDGYTF
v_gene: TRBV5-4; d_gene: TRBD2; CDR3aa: CASSLGLAGGLETQYF
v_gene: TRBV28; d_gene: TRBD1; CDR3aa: CASRSRDRDYQPQHF
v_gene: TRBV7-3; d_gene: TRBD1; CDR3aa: CASSSYGPQGAGYGYTF
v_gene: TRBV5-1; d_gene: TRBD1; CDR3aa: CASSWSGQGSDEQYF
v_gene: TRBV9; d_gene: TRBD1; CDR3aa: CASSVVGTERAGELFF
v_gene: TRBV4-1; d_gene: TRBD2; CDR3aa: CASSQLAGEGGYEQYF
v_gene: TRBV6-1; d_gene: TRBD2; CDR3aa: CASWSSGSYNEQFF
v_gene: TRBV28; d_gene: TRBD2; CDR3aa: CRTSGRGTDTQYF
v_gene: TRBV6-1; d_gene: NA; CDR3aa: CASRMGLGGEKLFF
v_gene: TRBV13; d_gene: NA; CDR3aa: CASSFRQSNSPLHF
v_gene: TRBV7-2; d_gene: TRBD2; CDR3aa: CASSFGLAGGPYEQYF
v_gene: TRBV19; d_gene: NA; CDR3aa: CASSDLGRLGNIQYF
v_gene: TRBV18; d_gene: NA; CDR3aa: CASSGTQSYTDTQYF
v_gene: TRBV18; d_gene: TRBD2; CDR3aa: CASSPTGLAFGETQYF
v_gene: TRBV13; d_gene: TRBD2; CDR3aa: CASSLPPRTPPRGGNEQFF
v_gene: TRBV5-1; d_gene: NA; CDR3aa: CASSSGYVTGELFF
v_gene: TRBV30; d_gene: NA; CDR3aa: CAWSVQGDEQFF
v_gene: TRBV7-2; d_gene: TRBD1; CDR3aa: CASSYGTGGYEQYF
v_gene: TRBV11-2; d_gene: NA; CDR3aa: CASSRTGRTNEKLFF
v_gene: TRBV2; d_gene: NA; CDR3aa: CASRPSGAGASRRYNEQFF